The clone carrying this TCR beta chain was counted once. Its matching antigen is unknown. This sample is part of a study of T-cell memory formation after mild COVID-19. Study-wide findings and caveats: Several responding clones turned up in pre-infection memory, indicating that cross-reactive memory may have taken part.

TCRdb itself ran the 5' RACE reads through MiXCR, one entry per CDR3 protein. The sample carries around 410,000 distinct CDR3 sequences, about 25% recorded once. Looked up from germline, CDR1 is SGHTA and CDR2 is FQGNSA. This CDR3 comprises 13 residues. The V and J ends lost 5 bases and 4 bases respectively, with 8 bases between them. The sample taken for sequencing was PBMCs or a T cell subset sorted from them (not recorded which). The chain has TRBV7-2 and TRBJ2-2; no clear D. This TCR came from an adult woman who had mild COVID-19 (a few samples of this study predate the infection). Cell type and time point are not known. In DNA, the CDR3 is TGTGCCAGCAGCGCTATAACCACCGGGGAGCTGTTTTTT. It encodes CASSAITTGELFF.